These 30 T cell receptor beta chains came from one sample sequenced in a study of cytomegalovirus exposure and HLA in healthy donors. It was with 60 Vbeta and 13 Jbeta primers that the PCR ran. Sequenced by immunoSEQ multiplex PCR; TCRdb stores in-frame clones only, minus some. The profile shows 150,000 to 200,000 clones, around 70% of them singletons. The sequenced material came from PBMCs. The receptors were sampled from a man aged 18 to 29 in good health and CMV-seropositive.

The CDR3 nucleotides are TGTGCCAGCAGCCAAGGTTTAGGACTAAGGGAGACCCAGTACTTC. This codes for CASSQGLGLRETQYF. The chain links TRBV14 to TRBJ2-5; D is possibly TRBD2 (6 bases). The V and J ends lost 1 base and 5 bases respectively, with 14 bases between them. Germline V gene sequence: CDR1 SGHDN, CDR2 FVKESK. The CDR3 sequence is 15 residues long.

The chain joins TRBV4-1 to TRBJ1-1; no reliable D call. Trimming removed 3 bases at V and 0 bases at J, with 14 bases between. The germline V gene has CDR1 MGHRA and CDR2 YSYEKL. CDR3 length equals 16 residues. Here the CDR3 reads CASSHKGGRLNTEAFF. DNA for the CDR3: TGCGCCAGCAGCCATAAAGGAGGGCGATTGAACACTGAAGCTTTCTTT.

This clone was seen only a few times. An end of the junction differs from the germline gene, which may be a read error. The chain links TRBV6-1 to TRBJ1-2; the D is unclear. The CDR3 runs to 11 residues. Germline V gene data show CDR1 as MNHNS and CDR2 as SASEGT. CDR3 nucleotides: TGTGCCAGCAGTGAAGGTCCGGTTCCCGCCTTC. It specifies CASSEGPVPAF.

The chain is built from TRBV19 and TRBJ1-1; tentative D call: TRBD1 (5 bases). The CDR3 loop spans 13 amino acids. Germline CDR1 reads LNHDA; CDR2 reads SQIVND (reference sequence). V was trimmed by 5 bases and J by 1 base, leaving 8 bases between them. This CDR3 reads CASSPQGNTEAFF. The DNA of the CDR3 is TGTGCCAGTAGTCCTCAGGGGAACACTGAAGCTTTCTTT.

As for this clone: Compared with germline, one end of the junction differs, possibly owing to a read error. CDR3 residues: CASSPRGVGISF. CDR3 DNA sequence: TGTGCCAGCAGCCCTCGAGGAGTAGGTATCTCCTTC. The chain joins TRBV7-9 to TRBJ1-2; D remains unclear. CDR1 is SEHNR, CDR2 FQNEAQ, per germline (reference sequence). This CDR3 is 12 amino acids long. The whole variable domain, remainder taken from reference TRBV7-9 and TRBJ1-2, is DTGVSQNPRHKITKRGQNVTFRCDPISEHNRLYWYRQTLGQGPEFLTYFQNEAQLEKSRLLSDRFSAERPKGSFSTLEIQRTEQGDSAMYLCASSPRGVGISFGSGTRLTVV.

With regard to this clone: The junction departs from the called germline gene at one end, perhaps through a read error. The sample holds other DNA sequences that translate to the same CDR3. The CDR3 DNA sequence: TGCGCCAGCAGCCTAGCGCTAGGATTAGATACGCAATATTTT. Translating gives CASSLALGLDTQYF. The chain joins TRBV4-1 to TRBJ2-3; D may be TRBD2 (5 bases). Germline CDR1 reads MGHRA; CDR2 reads YSYEKL. This CDR3 has 14 residues.

This clone came up a few times. J is TRBJ1-1 and V is TRBV6-5; no clear D gene. V lost 2 bases, J lost 1 base, and 8 bases lay in between. CDR1 is MNHEY and CDR2 is SVGAGI in the germline V gene. The CDR3 has 14 amino acids. The CDR3 DNA sequence: TGTGCCAGCAGTTACACAGACCAGAACACTGAAGCTTTCTTT. Amino acids: CASSYTDQNTEAFF.

The rearrangement uses TRBV9 and TRBJ2-5, with unresolved D. Per germline, CDR1 SGDLS and CDR2 YYNGEE. The CDR3 sequence is 13 residues long. Trimming took off 0 bases at V and 4 bases at J, with 7 bases between the two ends. The CDR3 sequence: CASSVAVRETQYF. In DNA, the CDR3 is TGTGCCAGCAGCGTAGCGGTACGAGAGACCCAGTACTTC.

V is TRBV28 and J is TRBJ2-1; 10 nucleotides agree with TRBD1. The CDR3 sequence is 15 residues long. Germline CDR1 MDHEN, CDR2 SYDVKM. The J segment lost 7 bases and the V segment lost 2 bases, leaving 5 bases of the junction unmatched. Here the CDR3 reads CASSLRGQGRNEQFF. The CDR3 DNA is TGTGCCAGCAGTTTACGGGGACAGGGGAGGAATGAGCAGTTCTTC.

V usage is TRBV2 and J usage is TRBJ1-4; TRBD1 aligns across 8 bases. V was clipped by 7 bases and J by 5 bases; unmatched bases: 3. Germline CDR1 reads SNHLY; CDR2 reads FYNNEI. The CDR3 extends over 13 amino acids. CDR3 nucleotide sequence: TGTGCCAGCATCAGGGGGCGAAATGAAAAACTGTTTTTT. This gives the protein CASIRGRNEKLFF. Full variable domain (remainder filled in from reference TRBV2 and TRBJ1-4): EPEVTQTPSHQVTQMGQEVILRCVPISNHLYFYWYRQILGQKVEFLVSFYNNEISEKSEIFDDQFSVERPDGSNFTLKIRSTKLEDSAMYFCASIRGRNEKLFFGSGTQLSVL.

The rearrangement links TRBV30 to TRBJ1-5, with D perhaps matching TRBD1 (6 bases). Germline CDR1 GTSNPN, CDR2 SVGIG (reference sequence). Between the trimmed V and J ends, which lost 7 bases and 11 bases, there was a span of 18 bases. The CDR3 runs 12 residues. CDR3 in amino acids: CAYNRDSSAQHF. CDR3 nucleotides: TGTGCCTATAACAGGGATTCCTCGGCCCAGCATTTT. Complete variable domain (other parts from reference TRBV30 and TRBJ1-5): SQTIHQWPATLVQPVGSPLSLECTVEGTSNPNLYWYRQAAGRGLQLLFYSVGIGQISSEVPQNLSASRPQDRQFILSSKKLLLSDSGFYLCAYNRDSSAQHFGDGTRLSIL.

The V call is TRBV5-1, the J call TRBJ1-1; 9 nucleotides agree with TRBD1. The CDR3 has 16 residues. With V trimmed by 3 bases and J by 1 base, 7 bases remained unmatched. Germline assignment: CDR1 SGHRS and CDR2 YFSETQ. CDR3 sequence reads: CASSWTGQGSNTEAFF. CDR3 DNA: TGCGCCAGCAGCTGGACGGGACAGGGCTCGAACACTGAAGCTTTCTTT. The full variable domain, in which reference TRBV5-1 and TRBJ1-1 provide the parts outside the CDR3, is KAGVTQTPRYLIKTRGQQVTLSCSPISGHRSVSWYQQTPGQGLQFLFEYFSETQRNKGNFPGRFSGRQFSNSRSEMNVSTLELGDSALYLCASSWTGQGSNTEAFFGQGTRLTVV.

This clone occurred a few times. The chain links TRBV4-1 to TRBJ1-2; 9 bases line up with TRBD1. The CDR3 spans 15 residues. V was pared by 6 bases and J by 2 bases, with 7 bases of the junction left unmatched. The germline gives CDR1 MGHRA, CDR2 YSYEKL. CDR3 in amino acids: CASRSPGTGNYGYTF. In DNA form, the CDR3 reads TGCGCCAGCAGGAGCCCCGGGACAGGGAACTATGGCTACACCTTC.

The rearrangement links TRBV10-1 to TRBJ2-1, with TRBD2 matching 10 bases. This CDR3 region has 17 residues. Germline CDR1 and CDR2: WNHNN and SYGVQD (reference sequence). With V trimmed by 4 bases and J by 10 bases, 16 bases remained unmatched. The CDR3: CASSARLAGTGRGEQFF. The DNA for the CDR3 is TGCGCCAGCAGTGCGCGACTAGCGGGTACCGGGAGGGGGGAGCAGTTCTTC.

The CDR3: CASQNTGELFF. The CDR3, as DNA: TGTGCCAGCCAAAACACCGGGGAGCTGTTTTTT. The chain is built from TRBV6-1 and TRBJ2-2; D is ambiguous. V lost 8 bases and J 2 bases, leaving 3 bases between the germline ends. This CDR3 region has 11 residues. Looked up from germline, CDR1 is MNHNS and CDR2 is SASEGT.

The chain has TRBV13 and TRBJ1-3; D remains ambiguous. This CDR3 contains 13 residues. V was pared by 2 bases and J by 2 bases, with 4 bases between. From germline, CDR1 is PRHDT and CDR2 FYEKMQ (reference sequence). CDR3 bases: TGTGCCAGCAGCTTACCGGCTGGAAACACCATATATTTT. It is translated as CASSLPAGNTIYF.

This sequence joins TRBV27 and TRBJ2-1; D possibly corresponds to TRBD2 (5 bases). Germline V gives CDR1 MNHEY, CDR2 SMNVEV (reference sequence). CDR3 size: 13 residues. V dropped 4 bases and J dropped 4 bases, with 8 bases sitting between them. The CDR3 is CASSWRAYNEQFF. The CDR3 DNA sequence: TGTGCCAGCAGTTGGCGGGCATACAATGAGCAGTTCTTC.

This chain links TRBV11-2 with TRBJ2-1; D possibly corresponds to TRBD2 (6 bases). The CDR3 consists of 16 residues. Per germline, CDR1 SGHAT and CDR2 FQNNGV. V lost 5 bases and J lost 10, with 24 bases in between. CDR3 sequence (DNA): TGTGCCAGCAGCCCTTACAGGAGGGACTTGCTCGGGGAGCAGTTCTTC. Encoded protein: CASSPYRRDLLGEQFF.

The chain recombines TRBV5-6 with TRBJ1-1; the match to TRBD1 covers 7 bases. The CDR3 covers 14 residues. Germline V gene lookup returns CDR1 SGHDT and CDR2 YYEEEE. J was trimmed by 5 bases and V by 2 bases; bases with no gene match: 6. The CDR3 sequence is CASSFTGVETEAFF. The CDR3 nucleotides are TGTGCCAGCAGCTTTACAGGGGTGGAAACTGAAGCTTTCTTT.

This clone was detected only once. The chain couples TRBV5-1 to TRBJ2-5; the match to TRBD2 covers 11 bases. This CDR3 is built from 16 residues. The germline V gene encodes CDR1 SGHRS and CDR2 YFSETQ. V gave up 4 bases and J gave up 3 bases; unmatched junction bases: 8. The CDR3 loop is CASSMVGTSGKETQYF. DNA of the CDR3: TGCGCCAGCAGCATGGTTGGGACTAGCGGAAAAGAGACCCAGTACTTC.

The chain links TRBV5-1 to TRBJ1-1; D gene uncertain. V lost 0 bases and J lost 1, with 13 bases in between. Germline lookup yields CDR1 SGHRS and CDR2 YFSETQ. The CDR3 length is 16 residues. The CDR3: CASSLGRLAGNTEAFF. In DNA form, the CDR3 reads TGCGCCAGCAGCTTGGGGAGGCTCGCGGGGAACACTGAAGCTTTCTTT.

This clone appeared once. The DNA of the CDR3 is TGTGCCAGCAGCTCCGACGCGGGCGCGAGGACAGATACGCAGTATTTT. Amino acids: CASSSDAGARTDTQYF. This chain links TRBV5-6 with TRBJ2-3; D is perhaps TRBD2 (5 bases). CDR1 and CDR2 from the germline V gene are SGHDT and YYEEEE. CDR3 size: 16 residues. Trimming left V 3 bases short and J 3 bases short, with 17 bases between.

The chain has TRBV10-3 and TRBJ2-1; weak D call: TRBD1 (5 bases). Trimming left V 6 bases short and J 8 bases short, with 11 bases between. Germline CDR1 reads ENHRY; CDR2 reads SYGVKD. This CDR3 contains 12 residues. This CDR3 is CAIRTLGDEQFF. The CDR3 DNA reads TGTGCCATCAGGACCTTAGGGGATGAGCAGTTCTTC.

The chain carries TRBV5-1 and TRBJ1-2, with a possible D match to TRBD1 (6 bases). Germline V gene sequence: CDR1 SGHRS, CDR2 YFSETQ. The germline V and J ends were trimmed by 0 bases and 8 bases, with 14 bases remaining between them. This CDR3 is built from 14 residues. CDR3 DNA: TGCGCCAGCAGCTTGGCAGATGCAGGGGAAGGCTACACCTTC. It yields the protein CASSLADAGEGYTF.

The chain links TRBV5-4 to TRBJ2-1; 11 positions agree with TRBD2. With V trimmed by 4 bases and J by 4 bases, 10 bases remained unmatched. The CDR3 consists of 17 residues. CDR1 is SGHNT, CDR2 YYREEE, per germline (reference sequence). The CDR3 spells CASSILGGLAVYNEQFF. The CDR3 nucleotides are TGTGCCAGCAGCATACTCGGGGGACTAGCGGTTTACAATGAGCAGTTCTTC.

The chain joins TRBV11-3 to TRBJ2-3, with 7 bases identical to TRBD2. V shed 4 bases and J 2 bases; nucleotides not matched to a gene: 6. Germline CDR1 reads SGHNT; CDR2 reads YENEEA. The CDR3 is 15 amino acids. The DNA of the CDR3 is TGTGCCAGCAGCTCGAGACTAGCCAACACAGATACGCAGTATTTT. Translated, it gives CASSSRLANTDTQYF.

The chain uses TRBV30 and TRBJ1-3; TRBD1 agrees at 7 bases. CDR3 size: 16 residues. Per germline, CDR1 GTSNPN and CDR2 SVGIG (reference sequence). V shed 0 bases and J 0 bases; nucleotides not matched to a gene: 5. The CDR3 DNA reads as TGTGCCTGGAGTGTACAGGGGCCGAGCTCTGGAAACACCATATATTTT. Protein product: CAWSVQGPSSGNTIYF.

This sequence joins TRBV28 and TRBJ1-4; unclear D gene. The length of the CDR3 is 15 residues. Germline CDR1 MDHEN, CDR2 SYDVKM. V lost 1 base to trimming and J lost 7 bases, with 13 bases between them. DNA for the CDR3: TGTGCCAGCAGTTTATCTAGCGGGTTGGCTGAAAAACTGTTTTTT. Encoded protein: CASSLSSGLAEKLFF. Full variable domain (remainder filled in from reference TRBV28 and TRBJ1-4): DVKVTQSSRYLVKRTGEKVFLECVQDMDHENMFWYRQDPGLGLRLIYFSYDVKMKEKGDIPEGYSVSREKKERFSLILESASTNQTSMYLCASSLSSGLAEKLFFGSGTQLSVL.

This chain uses TRBV7-2 with TRBJ1-1; 9 bases are a match to TRBD1. The CDR3 runs to 15 residues. The junction had 7 bases not matched to a gene; V was cut back by 3 bases and J by 5 bases. CDR1 SGHTA and CDR2 FQGNSA come from the germline V gene. As DNA, the CDR3 is TGTGCCAGCAGCTTGGGGACAGGGATGGGAACTGAAGCTTTCTTT. This translates into CASSLGTGMGTEAFF.

In its sample, this clone was seen a few times. The V and J genes are TRBV6-4 and TRBJ2-1, with 10 bases that match TRBD2. The germline V gene encodes CDR1 MRHNA and CDR2 SNTAGT. The CDR3 runs 16 residues. Trimming removed 4 bases from V and 7 bases from J; junction bases left unmatched: 10. DNA for the CDR3: TGTGCCAGCAGTGCGTCCCTAGCGGGAGATTTGAATGAGCAGTTCTTC. Its translation is CASSASLAGDLNEQFF.